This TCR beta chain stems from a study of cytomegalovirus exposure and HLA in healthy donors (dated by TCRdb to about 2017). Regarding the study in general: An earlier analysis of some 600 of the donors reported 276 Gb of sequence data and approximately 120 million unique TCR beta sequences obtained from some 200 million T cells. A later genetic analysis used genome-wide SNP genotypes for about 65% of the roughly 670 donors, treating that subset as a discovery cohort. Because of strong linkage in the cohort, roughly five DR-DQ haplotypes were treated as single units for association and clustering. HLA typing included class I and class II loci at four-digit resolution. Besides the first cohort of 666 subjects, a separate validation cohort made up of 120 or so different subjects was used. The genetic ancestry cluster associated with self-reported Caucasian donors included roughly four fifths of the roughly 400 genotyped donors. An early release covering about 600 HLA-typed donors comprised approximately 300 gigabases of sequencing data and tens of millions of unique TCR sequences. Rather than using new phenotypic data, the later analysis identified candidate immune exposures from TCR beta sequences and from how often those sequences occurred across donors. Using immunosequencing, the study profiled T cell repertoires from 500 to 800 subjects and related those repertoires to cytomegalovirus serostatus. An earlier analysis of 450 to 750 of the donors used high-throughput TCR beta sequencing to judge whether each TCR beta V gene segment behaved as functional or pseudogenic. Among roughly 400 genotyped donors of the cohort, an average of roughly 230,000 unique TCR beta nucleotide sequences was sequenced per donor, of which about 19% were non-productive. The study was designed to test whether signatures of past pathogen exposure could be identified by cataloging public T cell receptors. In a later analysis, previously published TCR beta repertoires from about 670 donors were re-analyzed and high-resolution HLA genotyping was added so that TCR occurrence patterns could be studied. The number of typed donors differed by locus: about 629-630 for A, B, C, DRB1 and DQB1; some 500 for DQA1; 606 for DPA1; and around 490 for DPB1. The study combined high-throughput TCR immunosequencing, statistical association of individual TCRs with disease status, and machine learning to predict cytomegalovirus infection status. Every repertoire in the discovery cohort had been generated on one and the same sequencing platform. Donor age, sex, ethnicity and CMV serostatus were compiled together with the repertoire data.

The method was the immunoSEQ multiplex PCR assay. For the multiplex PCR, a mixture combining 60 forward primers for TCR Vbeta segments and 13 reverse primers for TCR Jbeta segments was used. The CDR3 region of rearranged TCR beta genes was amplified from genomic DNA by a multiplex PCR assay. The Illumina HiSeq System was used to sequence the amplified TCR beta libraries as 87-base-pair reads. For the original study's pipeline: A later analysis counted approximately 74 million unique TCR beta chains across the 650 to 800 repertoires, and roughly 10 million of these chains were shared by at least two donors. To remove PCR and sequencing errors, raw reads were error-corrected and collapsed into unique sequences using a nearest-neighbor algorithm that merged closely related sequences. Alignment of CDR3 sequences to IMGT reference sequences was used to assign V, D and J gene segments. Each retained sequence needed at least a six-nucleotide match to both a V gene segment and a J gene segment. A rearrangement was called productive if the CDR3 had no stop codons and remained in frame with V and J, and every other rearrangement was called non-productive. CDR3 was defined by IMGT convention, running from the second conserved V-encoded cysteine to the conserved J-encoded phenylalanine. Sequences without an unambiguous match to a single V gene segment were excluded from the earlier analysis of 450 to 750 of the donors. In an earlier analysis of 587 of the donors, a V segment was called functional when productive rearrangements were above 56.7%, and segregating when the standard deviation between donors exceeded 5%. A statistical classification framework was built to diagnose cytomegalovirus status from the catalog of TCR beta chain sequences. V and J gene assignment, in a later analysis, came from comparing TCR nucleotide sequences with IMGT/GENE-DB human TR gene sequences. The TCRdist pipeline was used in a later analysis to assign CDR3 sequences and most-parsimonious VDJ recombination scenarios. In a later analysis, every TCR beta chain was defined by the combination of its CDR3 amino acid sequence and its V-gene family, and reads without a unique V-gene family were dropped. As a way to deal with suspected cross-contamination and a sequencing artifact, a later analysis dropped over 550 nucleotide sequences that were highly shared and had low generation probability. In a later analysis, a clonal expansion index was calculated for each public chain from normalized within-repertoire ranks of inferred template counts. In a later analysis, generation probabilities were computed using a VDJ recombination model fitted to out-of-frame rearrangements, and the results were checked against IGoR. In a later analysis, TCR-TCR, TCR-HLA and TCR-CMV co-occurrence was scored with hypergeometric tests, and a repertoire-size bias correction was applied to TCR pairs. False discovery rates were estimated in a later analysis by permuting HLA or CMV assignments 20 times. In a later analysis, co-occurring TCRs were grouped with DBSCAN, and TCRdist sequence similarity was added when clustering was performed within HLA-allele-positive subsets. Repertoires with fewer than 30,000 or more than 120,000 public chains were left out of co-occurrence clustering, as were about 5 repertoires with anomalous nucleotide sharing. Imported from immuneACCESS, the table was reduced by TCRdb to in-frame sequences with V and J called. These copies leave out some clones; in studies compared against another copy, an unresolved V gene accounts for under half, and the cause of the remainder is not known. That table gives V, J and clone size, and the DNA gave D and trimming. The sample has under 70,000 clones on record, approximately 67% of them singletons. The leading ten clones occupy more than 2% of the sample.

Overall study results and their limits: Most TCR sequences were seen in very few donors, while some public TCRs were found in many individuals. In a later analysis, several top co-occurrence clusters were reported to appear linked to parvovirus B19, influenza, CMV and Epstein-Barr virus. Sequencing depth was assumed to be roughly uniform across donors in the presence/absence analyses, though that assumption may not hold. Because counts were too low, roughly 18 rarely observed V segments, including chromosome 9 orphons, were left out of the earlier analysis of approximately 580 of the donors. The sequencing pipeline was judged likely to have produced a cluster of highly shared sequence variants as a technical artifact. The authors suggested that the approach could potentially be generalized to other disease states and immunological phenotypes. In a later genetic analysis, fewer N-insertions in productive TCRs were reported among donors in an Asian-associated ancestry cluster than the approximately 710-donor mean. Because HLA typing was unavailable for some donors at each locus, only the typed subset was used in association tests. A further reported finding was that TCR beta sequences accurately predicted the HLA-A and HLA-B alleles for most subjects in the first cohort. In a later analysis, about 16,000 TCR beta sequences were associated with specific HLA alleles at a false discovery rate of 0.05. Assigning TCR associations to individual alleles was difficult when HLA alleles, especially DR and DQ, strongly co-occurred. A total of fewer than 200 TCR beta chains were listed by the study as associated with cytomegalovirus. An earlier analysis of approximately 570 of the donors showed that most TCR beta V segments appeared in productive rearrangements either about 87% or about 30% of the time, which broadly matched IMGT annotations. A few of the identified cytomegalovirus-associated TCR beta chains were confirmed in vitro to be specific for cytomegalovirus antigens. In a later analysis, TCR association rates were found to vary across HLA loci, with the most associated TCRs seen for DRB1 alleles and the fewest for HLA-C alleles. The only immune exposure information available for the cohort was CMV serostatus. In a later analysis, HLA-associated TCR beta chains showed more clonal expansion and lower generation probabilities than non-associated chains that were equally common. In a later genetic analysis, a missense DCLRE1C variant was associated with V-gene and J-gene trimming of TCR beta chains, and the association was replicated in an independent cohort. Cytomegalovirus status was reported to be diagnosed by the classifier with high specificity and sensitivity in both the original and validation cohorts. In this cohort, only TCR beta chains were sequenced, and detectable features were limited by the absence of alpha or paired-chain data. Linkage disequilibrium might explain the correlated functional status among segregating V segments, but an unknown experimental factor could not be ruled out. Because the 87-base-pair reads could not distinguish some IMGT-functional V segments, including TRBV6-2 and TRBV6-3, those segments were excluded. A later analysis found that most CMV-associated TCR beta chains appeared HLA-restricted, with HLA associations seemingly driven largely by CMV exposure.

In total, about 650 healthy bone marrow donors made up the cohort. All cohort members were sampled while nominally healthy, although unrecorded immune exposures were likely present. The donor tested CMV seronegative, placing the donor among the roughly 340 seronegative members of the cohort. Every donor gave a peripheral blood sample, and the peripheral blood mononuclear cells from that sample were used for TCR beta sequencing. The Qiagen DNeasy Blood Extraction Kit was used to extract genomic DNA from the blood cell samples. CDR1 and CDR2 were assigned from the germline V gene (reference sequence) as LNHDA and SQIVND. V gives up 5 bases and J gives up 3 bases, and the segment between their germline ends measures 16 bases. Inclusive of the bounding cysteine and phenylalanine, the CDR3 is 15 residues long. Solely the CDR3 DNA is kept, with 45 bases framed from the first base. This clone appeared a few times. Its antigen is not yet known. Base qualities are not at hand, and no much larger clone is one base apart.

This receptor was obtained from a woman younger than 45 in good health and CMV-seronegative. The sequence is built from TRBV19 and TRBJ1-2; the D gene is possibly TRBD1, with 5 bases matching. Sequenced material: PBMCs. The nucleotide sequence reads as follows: TGTGCCAGTAGTCCCCGAGCAGGGTTTGACTATGGCTACACCTTC. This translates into CASSPRAGFDYGYTF.